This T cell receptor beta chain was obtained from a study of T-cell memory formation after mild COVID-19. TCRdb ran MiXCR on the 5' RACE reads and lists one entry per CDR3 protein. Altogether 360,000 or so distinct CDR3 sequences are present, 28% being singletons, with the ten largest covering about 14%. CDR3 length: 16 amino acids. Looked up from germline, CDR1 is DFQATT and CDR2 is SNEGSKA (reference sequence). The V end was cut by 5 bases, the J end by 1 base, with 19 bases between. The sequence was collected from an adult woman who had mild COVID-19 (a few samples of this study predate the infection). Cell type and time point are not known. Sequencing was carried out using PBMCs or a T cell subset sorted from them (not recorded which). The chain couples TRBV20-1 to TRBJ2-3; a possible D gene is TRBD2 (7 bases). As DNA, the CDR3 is TGCAGTGCTGGGCCGCAGGGCGGGGGCCGCACAGATACGCAGTATTTT. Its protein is CSAGPQGGGRTDTQYF.